This T cell receptor beta chain emerged from a study of T-cell reconstitution after alpha-beta-depleted transplantation in children. Findings of the study overall: T-cell counts and diversity at one year post-transplant came mainly from newly produced T cells. In patients about two months after transplant, alpha-beta T cells reportedly arose from several hundred expanded graft clones.

Unique molecular identifiers were incorporated into the prepared TCRbeta library. TCRdb reprocessed the PCR reads with MiXCR, giving one entry per CDR3 protein. The data contain about 870,000 distinct CDR3 sequences, around 17% of them singletons. As regards this clonotype: The target antigen is unknown.

The CDR3 length is 13 residues. Germline V gene sequence: CDR1 KGHDR, CDR2 SFDVKD. With 10 bases removed from V and 6 bases from J, the gap between germline ends came to 15 bases. Sample: PBMCs, mostly from graft donor cells, taken 360 days after TCRalphabeta/CD19-depleted stem cell transplant. The clonotype originates from a male patient younger than 18 who had a stem cell transplant for acute lymphoblastic leukemia, so the T cells may come from the graft donor. The chain links TRBV24-1 to TRBJ2-1; D is perhaps TRBD1 (6 bases). CDR3 DNA sequence: TGTGCCACTAGTCAGGGGATCTTCAATGAGCAGTTCTTC. Translated: CATSQGIFNEQFF.